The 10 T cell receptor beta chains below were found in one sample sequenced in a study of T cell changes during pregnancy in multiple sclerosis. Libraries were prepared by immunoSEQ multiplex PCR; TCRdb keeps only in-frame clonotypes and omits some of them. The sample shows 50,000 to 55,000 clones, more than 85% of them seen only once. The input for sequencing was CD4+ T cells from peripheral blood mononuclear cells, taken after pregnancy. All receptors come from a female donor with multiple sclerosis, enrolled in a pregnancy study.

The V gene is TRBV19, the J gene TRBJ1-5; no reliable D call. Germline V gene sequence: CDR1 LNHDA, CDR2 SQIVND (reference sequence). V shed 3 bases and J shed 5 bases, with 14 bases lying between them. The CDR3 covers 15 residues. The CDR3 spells CASSIGQFYYQPQHF. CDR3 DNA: TGTGCCAGTAGTATTGGGCAGTTCTACTATCAGCCCCAGCATTTT.

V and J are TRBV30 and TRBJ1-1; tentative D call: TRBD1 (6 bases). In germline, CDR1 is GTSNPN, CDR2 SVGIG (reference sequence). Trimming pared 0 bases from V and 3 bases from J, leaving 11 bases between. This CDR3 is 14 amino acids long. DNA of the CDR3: TGTGCCTGGAGTGTGAGGGGGAAACACACTGAAGCTTTCTTT. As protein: CAWSVRGKHTEAFF.

The CDR3 nucleotides are TGTGCCAGTAGTCCAACGACGGGGATAGGACATACGCAGTATTTT. This encodes CASSPTTGIGHTQYF. The V call is TRBV19, the J call TRBJ2-3; the D gene is possibly TRBD2 (5 bases). The germline gives CDR1 LNHDA, CDR2 SQIVND (reference sequence). V was shortened by 5 bases and J by 7 bases, with 19 bases between the two germline ends. This CDR3 spans 15 amino acids.

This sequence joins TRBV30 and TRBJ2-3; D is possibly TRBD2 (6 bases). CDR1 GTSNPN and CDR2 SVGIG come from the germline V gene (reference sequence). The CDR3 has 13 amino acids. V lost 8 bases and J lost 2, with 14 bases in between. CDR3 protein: CAGGQGYTDTQYF. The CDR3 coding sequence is TGTGCCGGAGGGCAGGGATACACAGATACGCAGTATTTT.

CDR3 residues: CASSLRLGSTEAFF. The DNA for the CDR3 is TGTGCCAGCAGTTTGAGGTTGGGGAGCACTGAAGCTTTCTTT. The chain uses TRBV27 and TRBJ1-1, with D uncertain. Per the germline V gene, CDR1 is MNHEY and CDR2 is SMNVEV (reference sequence). With 3 bases removed from V and 4 bases from J, the gap between germline ends came to 12 bases. The CDR3 is 14 residues long.

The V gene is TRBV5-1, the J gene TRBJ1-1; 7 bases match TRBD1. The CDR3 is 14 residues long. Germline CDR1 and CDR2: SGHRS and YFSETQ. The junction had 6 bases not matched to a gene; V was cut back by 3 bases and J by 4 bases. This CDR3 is CASSSPGGITEAFF. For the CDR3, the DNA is TGCGCCAGCAGCTCCCCAGGGGGGATCACTGAAGCTTTCTTT.

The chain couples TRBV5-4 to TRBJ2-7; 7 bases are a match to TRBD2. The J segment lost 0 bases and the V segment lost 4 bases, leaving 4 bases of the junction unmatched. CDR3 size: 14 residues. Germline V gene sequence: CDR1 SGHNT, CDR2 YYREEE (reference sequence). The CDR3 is CASSARDYSYEQYF. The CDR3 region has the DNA TGTGCCAGCAGCGCCCGGGACTACTCCTACGAGCAGTACTTC.

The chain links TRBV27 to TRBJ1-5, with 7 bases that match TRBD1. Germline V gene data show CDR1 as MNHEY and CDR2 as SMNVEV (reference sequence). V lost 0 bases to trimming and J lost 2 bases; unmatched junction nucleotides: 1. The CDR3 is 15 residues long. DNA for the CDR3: TGTGCCAGCAGTTTATCGGGGACAGGCAATCAGCCCCAGCATTTT. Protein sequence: CASSLSGTGNQPQHF.

Written as DNA, the CDR3 is TGTGCCAGCTCACCACTGGGCAGATCAAGCTCCTACAATGAGCAGTTCTTC. It specifies CASSPLGRSSSYNEQFF. V usage is TRBV18 and J usage is TRBJ2-1; D is uncertain. The CDR3 consists of 17 residues. Between the trimmed V and J ends, which lost 1 base and 0 bases, there was a span of 13 bases. CDR1 is KGHSH and CDR2 is LQKENI in the germline V gene.

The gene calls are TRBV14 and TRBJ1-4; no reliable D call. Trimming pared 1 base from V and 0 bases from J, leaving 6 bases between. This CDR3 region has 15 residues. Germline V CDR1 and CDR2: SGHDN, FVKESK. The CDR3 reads CASSQARTTNEKLFF. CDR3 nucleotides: TGTGCCAGCAGCCAAGCCCGTACAACTAATGAAAAACTGTTTTTT.